Given below is one T cell receptor beta chain in context. This sample is drawn from a study of blood T cell repertoires in COVID-19. About the research overall: Some COVID-19 samples were acute and others convalescent; all came from the United States, Italy and Spain. PBMCs, B-cell-depleted T cells, or T cells were the source of the cDNA or gDNA that made up the material.

The CDR3 contains 15 residues. V trimming: 3 bases; J trimming: 7 bases; junction bases outside the gene matches: 5. Germline CDR1 is KGHDR and CDR2 is SFDVKD. Original analysis: Amplification of reference gene primers was used by the study to estimate nucleated cell counts. Assay: immunoSEQ multiplex PCR; the TCRdb copy retains only in-frame clones and omits some. V, J and clone size are those of that table, while D and trimming were read from the DNA. The profile covers about 94,000 clones, with over 75% appearing a single time and approximately 8% taken by the ten largest. Sequencing was carried out using peripheral blood. The chain is built from TRBV24-1 and TRBJ2-1; TRBD2 matches at 10 bases. The receptor was isolated from a human donor with acute or convalescent COVID-19. The donor label of this sample is uncertain. The CDR3 DNA follows: TGTGCCACCAGTGATATTAGCGGGGGGCCAAATGAGCAGTTCTTC. Translating gives CATSDISGGPNEQFF.